Presented here are 28 T cell receptor beta chains from one specimen sequenced in a study of tumor-infiltrating lymphocytes in primary liver carcinoma. Co-extracted RNA and DNA came from about 19-30 mg of unsorted bulk tissue. A constant-region primer primed TCR beta cDNA synthesis from around 500 ng of total RNA. For TCR beta, libraries were produced by three nested multiplex PCR rounds using slightly modified ARM-PCR. TRBV1-TRBV30 forward primers and a C-beta reverse primer were used in the first two PCR rounds, which each ran for about 9 cycles. TCRdb recomputed calls from the multiplex PCR reads with MiXCR, one row per CDR3 protein. The data hold tens of thousands of distinct CDR3 sequences, with about 82% observed a single time. The sequenced sample was liver tumor tissue from sampling region 5. Indicated subset: tumor region T5, tumor centre. All receptors come from a middle-aged man with primary liver carcinoma and hepatitis B virus infection.

Only a few counts were recorded for this clonotype. The rearrangement joins TRBV11-2 to TRBJ2-1; no definite D call. The CDR3 has 13 residues. With 8 bases removed from V and 9 bases from J, the gap between germline ends came to 17 bases. The V gene's germline CDR1 is SGHAT and CDR2 FQNNGV. This CDR3 is CASLYRLVSEQFF. The CDR3 DNA follows: TGTGCCAGCTTATACCGGCTAGTTAGTGAGCAGTTCTTC.

The chain is built from TRBV11-2 and TRBJ2-7; the match to TRBD1 covers 7 bases. After removal of 10 bases from V and 3 bases from J, the junction contained 18 bases not matched to a gene. Germline V gene sequence: CDR1 SGHAT, CDR2 FQNNGV. The CDR3 is made up of 16 amino acids. The CDR3 nucleotides read TGTGCCAACAGTATTTATCAGGCAGGGGGTCGCTACGAGCAGTACTTC. This gives the protein CANSIYQAGGRYEQYF.

On this clonotype itself: The junction departs from the called germline gene at one end, perhaps through a read error. This chain connects TRBV6-1 to TRBJ2-1; D ambiguous. Germline V CDR1 and CDR2: MNHNS, SASEGT. The CDR3 runs 12 residues. CDR3: CASGEREIKQLF. The CDR3 bases are TGTGCCAGCGGTGAACGCGAGATAAAGCAGTTGTTC.

For this clonotype: The conserved final phenylalanine or tryptophan is absent from the CDR3, which likely points to a read error. This chain joins TRBV6-1 and TRBJ2-1; D remains unclear. The V end was cut by 4 bases, the J end by 8 bases, with 9 bases between. Looked up from germline, CDR1 is MNHNS and CDR2 is SASEGT. The CDR3 is 12 amino acids. The CDR3 bases are TGTGCCAGCAGTGGCGGTCCGTATGAGCAGTTCTCC. Amino acid sequence: CASSGGPYEQFS.

Details on this clonotype: No conserved phenylalanine or tryptophan ends this CDR3, so it is likely a read error. The limits of the CDR3 on the DNA are not certain, so only TCRdb's listed CDR3 is given. This chain joins TRBV11-2 and TRBJ2-5; TRBD2, the D gene given by the table, was not confirmed from the DNA. The CDR3 comprises 14 residues, both ends counted. CDR1 is SGHAT and CDR2 is FQNNGV in the germline V gene. The CDR3 sequence is CASNLSSGQETQYL.

This clonotype was counted at least ten times. The chain couples TRBV5-1 to TRBJ2-3; 10 bases match TRBD2. The junction had 5 bases not matched to a gene; V was cut back by 2 bases and J by 2 bases. The CDR3 length is 16 residues. In germline, CDR1 is SGHRS, CDR2 YFSETQ. Here the CDR3 DNA reads TGCGCCAGCAGCTTCCGACTAGCGGGCTACACAGATACGCAGTATTTT. This gives the protein CASSFRLAGYTDTQYF.

As to this clonotype: At one of its ends the junction is not consistent with the germline gene, which may arise from a read error. The gene calls are TRBV24-1 and TRBJ2-5; D uncertain. This CDR3 has 14 residues. Germline CDR1 reads KGHDR; CDR2 reads SFDVKD. The CDR3 protein is CTTSVVGDSETQYF. The DNA of the CDR3 is TGTACCACCAGTGTCGTGGGTGATTCGGAGACCCAGTACTTC.

This rearrangement joins TRBV12-3 or TRBV12-4 to TRBJ1-3, with D possibly TRBD1 on 6 matching bases. The CDR3 sequence is 14 residues long. Trimming left V 10 bases short and J 0 bases short, with 13 bases between. In DNA, the CDR3 is TGTGCCACCATACAGGGTACCTCTGGAAACACCATATATTTT. Protein product: CATIQGTSGNTIYF.

Note on this clonotype: The junction does not match germline at one end; this may be a read error. The chain recombines TRBV10-3 with TRBJ1-1; 8 bases are shared with TRBD1. The CDR3 loop spans 13 amino acids. CDR1 and CDR2 (germline): ENHRY, SYGVKD. The CDR3 spells CAIKTGENIEAFF. The CDR3 coding sequence is TGTGCCATCAAGACAGGGGAGAACATTGAAGCTTTCTTT.

On this clonotype: At one boundary the junction diverges from the germline segment, which might be a read error. This rearrangement joins TRBV4-2 to TRBJ1-1; 10 bases line up with TRBD1. From germline, CDR1 is LGHNA and CDR2 YNFKEQ. This CDR3 is 14 amino acids long. The CDR3 is CASTAGQGDTGAFF. In DNA, the CDR3 is TGTGCCAGCACCGCTGGACAGGGGGACACTGGAGCTTTCTTT.

This clonotype was counted once. Because it lacks the conserved phenylalanine or tryptophan at the end, this CDR3 is likely a read error. CDR3 sequence (DNA): TGTGCCAGCTATCCGGGACAGGGAGCTGGAGAGCAGTTCCTC. This translates into CASYPGQGAGEQFL. The chain employs TRBV6-2 or TRBV6-3 and TRBJ2-1; 9 positions agree with TRBD1. J gave up 10 bases and V 8 bases, and 12 bases lay outside the gene matches. Per the germline V gene, CDR1 is MNHEY and CDR2 is SVGEGT. This CDR3 has 14 residues.

This clonotype has just one count. The junction does not match germline at one end; this may be a read error. The chain is built from TRBV12-3 or TRBV12-4 and TRBJ2-1, with D maybe TRBD2 (5 bases). The CDR3 runs 13 residues. The DNA of the CDR3 is TGTGCCAGCAGTCGGGAAAAATACAGTGAGCAGTTCTTC. This translates into CASSREKYSEQFF.

This clonotype was counted a single time. In this CDR3 the conserved last residue, phenylalanine or tryptophan, is missing, so a read error is likely. The chain employs TRBV10-3 and TRBJ2-7, with D unclear. The CDR3 spans 12 residues. From germline, CDR1 is ENHRY and CDR2 SYGVKD. CDR3: CTISEAGQKQYS. The CDR3 bases are TGTACCATCAGTGAAGCCGGGCAAAAGCAGTACTCC.

Turning to this clonotype: A junction end diverges from the germline sequence, so it may reflect a read error. The chain joins TRBV7-9 to TRBJ2-5; 7 bases are a match to TRBD1. The CDR3 contains 14 residues. In germline, CDR1 is SEHNR, CDR2 FQNEAQ (reference sequence). For the CDR3, the DNA is TGTGCCAACAGCCACCGGGACAGCCAAGAGACCCACTACTTC. The encoded protein is CANSHRDSQETHYF.

The rearrangement links TRBV2 to TRBJ2-7; 7 nucleotides align to TRBD2. The length of the CDR3 is 15 residues. Germline V CDR1 and CDR2: SNHLY, FYNNEI. Trimming at V came to 1 base and at J to 6 bases, leaving 9 bases not matched to a gene. The CDR3 reads CASSEGAGRKSEQYF. DNA of the CDR3: TGTGCCAGCAGTGAAGGAGCGGGACGGAAGTCCGAGCAGTACTTC.

Concerning this clonotype itself: The conserved closing phenylalanine or tryptophan is absent in this CDR3, likely reflecting a read error. This chain joins TRBV28 and TRBJ2-7, with 11 positions matching TRBD1. The CDR3 consists of 15 residues. Germline V CDR1 and CDR2: MDHEN, SYDVKM. The ends lost 5 bases at V and 5 bases at J; junction bases unmatched: 8. The CDR3 loop is CASSKGTGGPHEQYL. In DNA, the CDR3 is TGTGCCAGCAGTAAGGGGACAGGGGGGCCCCACGAGCAGTACTTA.

The chain is built from TRBV4-1 and TRBJ1-5, with D perhaps matching TRBD1 (5 bases). This CDR3 contains 15 residues. CDR1 and CDR2 (germline): MGHRA, YSYEKL. The CDR3 here is CLNSQDHGGSQPQHF. The CDR3 DNA is TGCCTCAACAGCCAAGATCATGGGGGAAGTCAGCCCCAGCATTTT.

In nucleotides, the CDR3 is TGTGCCAGCTCACTTACTCTGGGAGAGAGGGACTATGGCTACACCTTC. This gives the protein CASSLTLGERDYGYTF. The V call is TRBV18, the J call TRBJ1-2; D unresolved. The CDR3 is 16 amino acids. The V gene lost 4 bases and the J gene lost 3 bases, with 18 bases spanning the gap. CDR1 is KGHSH and CDR2 is LQKENI in the germline V gene. Supplemented by reference TRBV18 and TRBJ1-2, the full variable domain reads NAGVMQNPRHLVRRRGQEARLRCSPMKGHSHVYWYRQLPEEGLKFMVYLQKENIIDESGMPKERFSAEFPKEGPSILRIQQVVRGDSAAYFCASSLTLGERDYGYTFGSGTRLTVV.

Worth noting for this clonotype: A clone one base away is much larger, so this may be a read error. The chain combines TRBV28 with TRBJ2-1; 11 bases map to TRBD2. There are 15 residues in the CDR3. Losses at the gene ends were 5 bases for V and 8 bases for J; bases not matched to a gene: 8. CDR1 is MDHEN, CDR2 SYDVKM, per germline. The DNA for the CDR3 is TGTGCCAGCAGTACACTAGCGGGAGTTCGTTATGAGCAGTTCTTC. Translated: CASSTLAGVRYEQFF.

This clonotype was detected many times. V gene TRBV20-1 combines with J gene TRBJ2-1; D call uncertain. Germline CDR1 DFQATT, CDR2 SNEGSKA (reference sequence). Between the trimmed V and J ends, which lost 7 bases and 6 bases, there was a span of 13 bases. CDR3 length: 12 residues. In nucleotides, the CDR3 is TGCAGTGTCGATAGGTTCACCAATGAGCAGTTCTTC. It translates to CSVDRFTNEQFF.

About this clonotype itself: The junction departs from germline at one end; a sequencing error may be responsible. This chain links TRBV12-3 or TRBV12-4 with TRBJ1-1; no clear D gene. The CDR3 consists of 14 residues. CDR3: CASCLLPEGTEAFF. The CDR3 nucleotides read TGTGCCAGCTGTTTACTGCCAGAGGGCACTGAGGCTTTCTTT.

The sample holds one count of this clonotype. A junction end diverges from the germline sequence, so it may reflect a read error. J is TRBJ2-2 and V is TRBV10-3; D might be TRBD1 or TRBD2, each matching 5 bases. The CDR3 is 14 amino acids. Germline V gives CDR1 ENHRY, CDR2 SYGVKD. CDR3 DNA: TGTGCCATCAGGGATCGGGACGGCACCAGGGAGCTGTTTTTT. It translates to CAIRDRDGTRELFF.

As regards this clonotype: The CDR3 does not end in the conserved phenylalanine or tryptophan, so this is likely a read error. It is unclear where the CDR3 begins or ends on the DNA, so no DNA is shown, and the CDR3 is as TCRdb lists it. V usage is TRBV11-2 and J usage is TRBJ2-1; TRBD1, the table's D call, was not compared with the DNA. The CDR3 length is 17 residues, termini included. CDR1 and CDR2 from the germline V gene are SGHAT and FQNNGV. CDR3 sequence reads: CASSLTVRGGTYNEELS.

In regard to this clonotype: It may be a read error: a sequence one base away is much more abundant. V and J are TRBV19 and TRBJ2-5; TRBD1 matches at 10 bases. After removal of 3 bases from V and 10 bases from J, the junction contained 11 bases not matched to a gene. Germline assignment: CDR1 LNHDA and CDR2 SQIVND (reference sequence). This CDR3 has 15 amino acids. The CDR3 coding sequence is TGTGCCAGTAGTATCATCGCTAGCGGACAGGGGGGCCAGTACTTC. It translates to CASSIIASGQGGQYF.

On this clonotype: The germline gene is not matched at one end of the junction; a read error may be the cause. The chain joins TRBV11-1 to TRBJ2-5; possibly TRBD1 for D (6 bases). Germline lookup yields CDR1 SGHAT and CDR2 FQDESV (reference sequence). The CDR3 extends over 14 amino acids. The DNA for the CDR3 is TGTGCCAGCAGTAGACAGGTGGAGGTGGAGATCCAGTGCTTC. Its protein is CASSRQVEVEIQCF. Variable domain in full (rest from reference TRBV11-1 and TRBJ2-5): EAEVAQSPRYKITEKSQAVAFWCDPISGHATLYWYRQILGQGPELLVQFQDESVVDDSQLPKDRFSAERLKGVDSTLKIQPAELGDSAMYLCASSRQVEVEIQCFGPGTRLLVL.

In the case of this clonotype: A junction end diverges from the germline sequence, so it may reflect a read error. V is TRBV6-5 and J is TRBJ2-7; D might be TRBD2 (7 bases). Germline loops: CDR1 MNHEY, CDR2 SVGAGI. This CDR3 comprises 13 residues. CDR3 sequence: CAISYGGAGEQYF. The DNA of the CDR3 is TGTGCCATCAGTTATGGGGGGGCGGGTGAGCAGTACTTC.

This clonotype turned up a few times. A much larger clone sits a single nucleotide away, making a read error possible. The chain employs TRBV10-2 and TRBJ2-5; 7 nucleotides match TRBD1. The germline V gene has CDR1 WSHSY and CDR2 SAAADI. V shed 6 bases and J 5 bases; nucleotides not matched to a gene: 6. This CDR3 has 13 amino acids. This CDR3 is CASRTGTSETQYF. CDR3 DNA: TGCGCCAGCAGGACAGGGACGTCTGAGACCCAGTACTTC.

A word on this clonotype: Germline and junction disagree at one end, which may indicate a read error. This chain connects TRBV5-5 to TRBJ2-1, with D unclear. CDR3 length: 17 residues. CDR1 and CDR2 from the germline V gene are SGHKS and YYEKEE (reference sequence). The CDR3 here is CACSFLSPDRPFNEQFF. The CDR3 nucleotides read TGTGCCTGCAGCTTTTTGTCCCCTGATCGCCCTTTCAATGAGCAGTTCTTC.